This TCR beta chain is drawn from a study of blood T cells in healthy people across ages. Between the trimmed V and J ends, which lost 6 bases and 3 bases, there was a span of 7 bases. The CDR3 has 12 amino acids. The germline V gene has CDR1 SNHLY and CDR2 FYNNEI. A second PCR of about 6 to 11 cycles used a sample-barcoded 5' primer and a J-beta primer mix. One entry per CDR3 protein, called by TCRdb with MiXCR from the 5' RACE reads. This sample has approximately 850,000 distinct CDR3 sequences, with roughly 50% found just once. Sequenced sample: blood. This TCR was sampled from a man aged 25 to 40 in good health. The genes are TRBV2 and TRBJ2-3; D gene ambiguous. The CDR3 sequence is CASRTKTDTQYF. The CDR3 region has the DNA TGTGCCAGCAGAACCAAAACAGATACGCAGTATTTT. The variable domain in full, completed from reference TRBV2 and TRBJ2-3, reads EPEVTQTPSHQVTQMGQEVILRCVPISNHLYFYWYRQILGQKVEFLVSFYNNEISEKSEIFDDQFSVERPDGSNFTLKIRSTKLEDSAMYFCASRTKTDTQYFGPGTRLTVL.